These 30 T cell receptor beta chains came from one sample sequenced in a study of cytomegalovirus exposure and HLA in healthy donors. Primers for the PCR totalled 60 Vbeta and 13 Jbeta. This table comes from immunoSEQ multiplex PCR, and its TCRdb copy is limited to in-frame clones, with some not included. The sample has over 100,000 clones. The specimen sequenced was PBMCs. The source is a woman aged 40 to 50 in good health and CMV-seropositive.

The V call is TRBV10-3, the J call TRBJ1-2; D is possibly TRBD1 (5 bases). Trimming removed 3 bases from V and 4 bases from J, with 12 bases in between. This CDR3 spans 14 amino acids. Germline CDR1 is ENHRY and CDR2 is SYGVKD. The CDR3, as DNA: TGTGCCATCAGTGACGGGGGGATGGCCTATGGCTACACCTTC. This codes for CAISDGGMAYGYTF.

The V call is TRBV12-5, the J call TRBJ2-3; 12 nucleotides line up with TRBD2. Per germline, CDR1 LGHNT and CDR2 FRNRAP. The length of the CDR3 is 17 residues. Trimming cost V 5 bases and J 2 bases; bases outside gene matches: 8. The CDR3 nucleotides are TGTGCTAGTGGTCTCGAAGGACTAGCGGGAATCACAGATACGCAGTATTTT. Translation: CASGLEGLAGITDTQYF.

The genes are TRBV5-6 and TRBJ1-4; 9 bases line up with TRBD1. The germline V gene encodes CDR1 SGHDT and CDR2 YYEEEE. V lost 1 base to trimming and J lost 7 bases; unmatched junction nucleotides: 5. This CDR3 contains 15 residues. This CDR3 is CASSLKGTGFEKLFF. The CDR3 DNA follows: TGTGCCAGCAGCTTGAAGGGGACAGGGTTTGAAAAACTGTTTTTT. Full variable domain (remainder filled in from reference TRBV5-6 and TRBJ1-4): DAGVTQSPTHLIKTRGQQVTLRCSPKSGHDTVSWYQQALGQGPQFIFQYYEEEERQRGNFPDRFSGHQFPNYSSELNVNALLLGDSALYLCASSLKGTGFEKLFFGSGTQLSVL.

The chain couples TRBV5-1 to TRBJ2-5; 13 positions agree with TRBD2. The germline V gene encodes CDR1 SGHRS and CDR2 YFSETQ. V lost 4 bases, J lost 1 base, and 10 bases stayed unmatched. The CDR3 sequence is 18 residues long. The CDR3 region is CASSPGLAGIRSQETQYF. Written as DNA, the CDR3 is TGCGCCAGCAGCCCGGGACTAGCGGGGATAAGGAGCCAAGAGACCCAGTACTTC. Full variable domain (remainder filled in from reference TRBV5-1 and TRBJ2-5): KAGVTQTPRYLIKTRGQQVTLSCSPISGHRSVSWYQQTPGQGLQFLFEYFSETQRNKGNFPGRFSGRQFSNSRSEMNVSTLELGDSALYLCASSPGLAGIRSQETQYFGPGTRLLVL.

The chain employs TRBV7-9 and TRBJ2-5; 8 nucleotides agree with TRBD1. This CDR3 comprises 15 residues. The V segment lost 2 bases and the J segment 2 bases; nucleotides outside the gene matches: 4. The V gene's germline CDR1 is SEHNR and CDR2 FQNEAQ (reference sequence). The DNA of the CDR3 is TGTGCCAGCAGCTTAAGGACAGGGCCACAAGAGACCCAGTACTTC. This codes for CASSLRTGPQETQYF.

The chain carries TRBV6-1 and TRBJ2-3, with D perhaps TRBD2 (6 bases). The CDR3 is 17 residues long. The germline gives CDR1 MNHNS, CDR2 SASEGT. V was trimmed by 4 bases and J by 5 bases, leaving 22 bases between them. This CDR3 reads CASSGGEFQGGQDTQYF. The CDR3 coding sequence is TGTGCCAGCAGTGGGGGGGAATTCCAGGGCGGTCAAGATACGCAGTATTTT.

The chain combines TRBV28 with TRBJ1-2; 11 bases are shared with TRBD1. Trimming at V came to 5 bases and at J to 8 bases, leaving 13 bases not matched to a gene. Germline CDR1 and CDR2: MDHEN and SYDVKM. The CDR3 covers 16 residues. The CDR3 DNA is TGTGCCAGCAGTGGATGGACAGGGGGCTTAACGGGGGGCTACACCTTC. Its translation is CASSGWTGGLTGGYTF.

The chain couples TRBV4-2 to TRBJ2-1; D is possibly TRBD2 (6 bases). V lost 5 bases and J lost 8, with 16 bases in between. Germline V lookup: CDR1 LGHNA, CDR2 YNFKEQ. This CDR3 region has 14 residues. This chain's CDR3 is CASSSPEGRYEQFF. Here the CDR3 DNA reads TGTGCCAGCAGCTCCCCGGAGGGCCGTTATGAGCAGTTCTTC.

The rearrangement uses TRBV7-8 and TRBJ1-6, with TRBD1 as a possible D gene (6 bases). From germline, CDR1 is SGHVS and CDR2 FQNEAQ. Trimming shortened V by 3 bases and J by 6 bases, and 9 bases separated the two germline ends. The CDR3 has 14 residues. Here the CDR3 DNA reads TGTGCCAGCAGCTTGCAGGGGATTAATTCACCCCTCCACTTT. Translation: CASSLQGINSPLHF.

The chain couples TRBV6-1 to TRBJ1-2; TRBD1 matches at 7 bases. The V and J ends lost 0 bases and 8 bases, in that order; junction bases with no gene match: 6. The CDR3 has 14 residues. Germline CDR1 reads MNHNS; CDR2 reads SASEGT. Here the CDR3 DNA reads TGTGCCAGCAGTGAAGCGCTCAGGGGGGAAGGCTACACCTTC. As protein: CASSEALRGEGYTF.

J is TRBJ1-2 and V is TRBV5-1; D is possibly TRBD1 (5 bases). Germline CDR1 is SGHRS and CDR2 is YFSETQ. The CDR3 spans 14 residues. The V and J ends lost 4 bases and 0 bases respectively, with 10 bases between them. In nucleotides, the CDR3 is TGCGCCAGCAGCGAGGCAGGGTCTAACTATGGCTACACCTTC. Amino acid sequence: CASSEAGSNYGYTF.

CDR3 protein: CASSLPKGGTSTDTQYF. CDR3 coding DNA: TGTGCCAGCAGTCTACCCAAAGGAGGGACTAGCACAGATACGCAGTATTTT. The chain is built from TRBV28 and TRBJ2-3; the D gene is possibly TRBD2 (6 bases). CDR3 length equals 17 residues. V gave up 5 bases and J gave up 0 bases, with 18 bases separating them. The germline gives CDR1 MDHEN, CDR2 SYDVKM. Variable domain in full (rest from reference TRBV28 and TRBJ2-3): DVKVTQSSRYLVKRTGEKVFLECVQDMDHENMFWYRQDPGLGLRLIYFSYDVKMKEKGDIPEGYSVSREKKERFSLILESASTNQTSMYLCASSLPKGGTSTDTQYFGPGTRLTVL.

V usage is TRBV5-1 and J usage is TRBJ1-1; D is unresolved. Trimming removed 2 bases from V and 11 bases from J, with 13 bases in between. This CDR3 has 12 residues. The V gene's germline CDR1 is SGHRS and CDR2 YFSETQ. In DNA, the CDR3 is TGCGCCAGCAGCTTAGGTGAAGGGAGCGCTTTCTTT. Translated, it gives CASSLGEGSAFF.

V usage is TRBV5-1 and J usage is TRBJ2-7, with 7 bases identical to TRBD1. The germline V gene has CDR1 SGHRS and CDR2 YFSETQ. The CDR3 is made up of 15 amino acids. The junction had 6 bases not matched to a gene; V was cut back by 2 bases and J by 1 base. CDR3 sequence reads: CASSFLGTVSYEQYF. The DNA of the CDR3 is TGCGCCAGCAGCTTTTTGGGGACAGTATCCTACGAGCAGTACTTC.

The chain is built from TRBV7-7 and TRBJ2-2; D unclear. V shed 5 bases and J shed 2 bases, with 15 bases lying between them. CDR3 length equals 16 residues. CDR1 is SSHAT and CDR2 is FNYEAQ in the germline V gene (reference sequence). For the CDR3, the DNA is TGTGCCAGCAGCCGTGAGGTCTTTTCTAACACCGGGGAGCTGTTTTTT. Its translation is CASSREVFSNTGELFF. The entire variable domain, with the rest obtained from reference TRBV7-7 and TRBJ2-2, is as follows: GAGVSQSPRYKVTKRGQDVTLRCDPISSHATLYWYQQALGQGPEFLTYFNYEAQPDKSGLPSDRFSAERPEGSISTLTIQRTEQRDSAMYRCASSREVFSNTGELFFGEGSRLTVL.

The chain links TRBV18 to TRBJ2-7, with 8 bases that match TRBD1. This CDR3 contains 14 residues. The germline V gene encodes CDR1 KGHSH and CDR2 LQKENI. With 2 bases clipped from V and 6 bases from J, the junction kept 6 bases outside the gene matches. CDR3 nucleotides: TGTGCCAGCTCACCAGGGACAGGCCACAGCGAGCAGTACTTC. Amino acids: CASSPGTGHSEQYF.

The V gene is TRBV10-3, the J gene TRBJ1-2; perhaps TRBD1 as D (5 bases). V gave up 10 bases and J gave up 8 bases, with 20 bases separating them. Germline V gives CDR1 ENHRY, CDR2 SYGVKD. The CDR3 consists of 13 residues. CDR3 residues: CATREAVGDGYTF. CDR3 coding DNA: TGTGCCACCCGGGAGGCTGTTGGGGACGGCTACACCTTC.

The genes are TRBV2 and TRBJ1-5, with D unclear. The CDR3 covers 15 residues. Trimming took off 4 bases at V and 0 bases at J, with 10 bases between the two ends. Germline V lookup: CDR1 SNHLY, CDR2 FYNNEI. CDR3 in amino acids: CASSGGVYSNQPQHF. CDR3 DNA sequence: TGTGCCAGCAGTGGGGGAGTGTATAGCAATCAGCCCCAGCATTTT.

This chain connects TRBV25-1 to TRBJ2-5; tentatively, D is TRBD2 (5 bases). The CDR3 sequence is 15 residues long. V dropped 2 bases and J dropped 5 bases, with 15 bases sitting between them. Germline V gene lookup returns CDR1 MGHDK and CDR2 SYGVNS. CDR3 sequence (DNA): TGTGCCAGCAGTGAAACCCTCGGACTGAGGGAGACCCAGTACTTC. It specifies CASSETLGLRETQYF. Full variable domain (rest looked up from reference TRBV25-1 and TRBJ2-5): EADIYQTPRYLVIGTGKKITLECSQTMGHDKMYWYQQDPGMELHLIHYSYGVNSTEKGDLSSESTVSRIRTEHFPLTLESARPSHTSQYLCASSETLGLRETQYFGPGTRLLVL.

The V gene is TRBV4-1, the J gene TRBJ2-3; a weak D match, TRBD2 (6 bases). The CDR3 is 19 amino acids. V lost 4 bases and J lost 2, with 25 bases in between. Germline V gives CDR1 MGHRA, CDR2 YSYEKL. The CDR3 bases are TGCGCCAGCAGCCCACCACACGGGGACTTCCCAACGCACACAGATACGCAGTATTTT. Amino acids: CASSPPHGDFPTHTDTQYF.

The chain employs TRBV2 and TRBJ2-7; 8 positions agree with TRBD2. The CDR3 length is 13 residues. Germline V gives CDR1 SNHLY, CDR2 FYNNEI. The trim removed 10 bases at V and 4 bases at J, leaving 9 bases unmatched. CDR3 DNA: TGTGCCACCCAGCGGGAGAGGGGGTACGAGCAGTACTTC. Its translation: CATQRERGYEQYF.

The chain employs TRBV11-1 and TRBJ1-5, with a weak D call TRBD1 (5 bases). CDR3 size: 13 residues. Germline assignment: CDR1 SGHAT and CDR2 FQDESV (reference sequence). V was cut by 10 bases and J by 7 bases, with 17 bases left in between. The CDR3 region is CAIFPAGHQPQHF. DNA of the CDR3: TGTGCCATCTTCCCGGCAGGGCACCAGCCCCAGCATTTT.

Comments on this clone: Distinct nucleotide sequences in the sample also encode this CDR3. The chain joins TRBV7-9 to TRBJ1-4; D might be TRBD1 (6 bases). This CDR3 region has 14 residues. The germline V gene has CDR1 SEHNR and CDR2 FQNEAQ (reference sequence). Trimming removed 4 bases from V and 0 bases from J, with 6 bases in between. CDR3 residues: CASSSGATNEKLFF. The CDR3, as DNA: TGTGCCAGCAGCTCAGGGGCAACTAATGAAAAACTGTTTTTT.

The gene calls are TRBV11-2 and TRBJ1-5; the D gene is possibly TRBD1 (6 bases). This CDR3 is built from 15 residues. CDR1 and CDR2 (germline): SGHAT, FQNNGV. The V and J ends lost 3 bases and 5 bases respectively, with 14 bases between them. CDR3 region: CASSFQTGFDQPQHF. The CDR3 nucleotides are TGTGCCAGCAGCTTCCAGACAGGCTTTGATCAGCCCCAGCATTTT. The full variable domain, with the rest looked up from reference TRBV11-2 and TRBJ1-5, is EAGVAQSPRYKIIEKRQSVAFWCNPISGHATLYWYQQILGQGPKLLIQFQNNGVVDDSQLPKDRFSAERLKGVDSTLKIQPAKLEDSAVYLCASSFQTGFDQPQHFGDGTRLSIL.

This rearrangement joins TRBV7-3 to TRBJ1-1; D might be TRBD1 (5 bases). The CDR3 loop spans 13 amino acids. The germline V gene has CDR1 SGHTA and CDR2 FQGTGA. V lost 4 bases, J lost 1 base, and 7 bases lay in between. The CDR3 nucleotides read TGTGCCAGCAGCTCGACAGAGAACACTGAAGCTTTCTTT. Protein: CASSSTENTEAFF.

The CDR3 bases are TGCGCCAGCAGCCACCCCTCTCGACAGGGTGGCGGCTACACCTTC. Its translation: CASSHPSRQGGGYTF. The chain couples TRBV4-1 to TRBJ1-2, with TRBD1 matching 7 bases. V was clipped by 3 bases and J by 8 bases; unmatched bases: 12. This CDR3 region has 15 residues. Germline values: CDR1 MGHRA, CDR2 YSYEKL.

V is TRBV29-1 and J is TRBJ2-7; 8 bases line up with TRBD2. Trimming cost V 7 bases and J 4 bases; bases outside gene matches: 3. Germline CDR1 and CDR2: SQVTM and ANQGSEA. This CDR3 spans 11 amino acids. This chain's CDR3 is CSGSGDYEQYF. In DNA, the CDR3 is TGCAGCGGTAGCGGGGATTACGAGCAGTACTTC.

The chain links TRBV29-1 to TRBJ1-2; D gene unclear. V was shortened by 3 bases and J by 10 bases, with 9 bases between the two germline ends. Germline V gene sequence: CDR1 SQVTM, CDR2 ANQGSEA. This CDR3 comprises 10 residues. The CDR3 here is CSVDPGSYTF. The CDR3 DNA reads TGCAGCGTTGACCCGGGGTCCTACACCTTC.

The gene calls are TRBV4-1 and TRBJ1-5, with D possibly TRBD1 on 5 matching bases. Germline CDR1 is MGHRA and CDR2 is YSYEKL. Deletions cut 0 bases from V and 7 bases from J, with 13 bases between. This CDR3 is built from 15 residues. The CDR3 protein is CASSQDIGGWQPQHF. CDR3 sequence (DNA): TGCGCCAGCAGCCAAGATATCGGGGGATGGCAGCCCCAGCATTTT.

The chain combines TRBV2 with TRBJ2-1; 10 bases map to TRBD2. Losses at the gene ends were 7 bases for V and 7 bases for J; bases not matched to a gene: 13. CDR3 length: 16 amino acids. Germline V gene sequence: CDR1 SNHLY, CDR2 FYNNEI. CDR3 amino acids: CASTRPGAGGPNEQFF. The CDR3 DNA sequence: TGTGCCAGCACCCGGCCGGGAGCGGGAGGGCCAAATGAGCAGTTCTTC. The entire variable domain, with the rest obtained from reference TRBV2 and TRBJ2-1, is as follows: EPEVTQTPSHQVTQMGQEVILRCVPISNHLYFYWYRQILGQKVEFLVSFYNNEISEKSEIFDDQFSVERPDGSNFTLKIRSTKLEDSAMYFCASTRPGAGGPNEQFFGPGTRLTVL.